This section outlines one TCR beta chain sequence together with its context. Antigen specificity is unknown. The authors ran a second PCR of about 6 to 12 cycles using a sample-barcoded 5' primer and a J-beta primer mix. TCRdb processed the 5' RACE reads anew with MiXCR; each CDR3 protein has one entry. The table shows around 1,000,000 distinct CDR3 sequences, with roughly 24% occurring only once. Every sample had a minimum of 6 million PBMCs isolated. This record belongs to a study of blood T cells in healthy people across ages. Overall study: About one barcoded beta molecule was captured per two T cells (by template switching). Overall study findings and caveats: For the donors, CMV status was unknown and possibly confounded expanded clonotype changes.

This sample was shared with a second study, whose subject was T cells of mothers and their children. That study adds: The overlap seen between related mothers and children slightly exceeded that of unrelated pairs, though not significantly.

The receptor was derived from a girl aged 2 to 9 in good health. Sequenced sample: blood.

The CDR3 DNA sequence: TGTGCCATCGACAGGGGAAAAGAGACCCAGTACTTC. Residues: CAIDRGKETQYF. This rearrangement joins TRBV6-1 to TRBJ2-5, with 8 bases identical to TRBD1. This CDR3 contains 12 residues. Germline loops: CDR1 MNHNS, CDR2 SASEGT. V trimming: 10 bases; J trimming: 3 bases; junction bases outside the gene matches: 4.